Below are 20 T cell receptor beta chains sequenced from a single sample in a study of vaccination effects on CD4 cells after COVID-19. Under the ViraFEST assay, PBMC were stimulated with viral peptide pools so that antigen-specific CD4+ T cells expanded. Sequencing was performed afterwards. With more than 9 days of culture completed, CD4+ T cells were isolated. The data were produced by immunoSEQ multiplex PCR, yet TCRdb's version contains in-frame clones alone and is incomplete. The sample comprises 50,000 to 65,000 clones, around 81% of which are singletons, and more than 2% rests with the top ten. These receptors lack a known antigen. The source material was CD4+ T cells from PBMCs cultured with HCoV-229E spike peptides, sampled before COVID-19 vaccination. The receptors derive from a human donor who received a COVID-19 vaccine.

V and J are TRBV5-4 and TRBJ2-4; D is perhaps TRBD2 (6 bases). Germline V gene sequence: CDR1 SGHNT, CDR2 YYREEE (reference sequence). Trimming removed 4 bases at V and 5 bases at J, with 13 bases between. The CDR3 runs to 14 residues. The CDR3 bases are TGTGCCAGCAGCAGTCCTGGAGGGGAAAACATTCAGTACTTC. Its protein product is CASSSPGGENIQYF.

This clone was seen only once. This chain's CDR3 is CASNERRQGADTQYF. As DNA, the CDR3 is TGTGCCAGCAACGAGAGGAGGCAGGGGGCAGATACGCAGTATTTT. The chain couples TRBV6-5 to TRBJ2-3, with 7 bases aligning to TRBD1. The ends lost 7 bases at V and 4 bases at J; junction bases unmatched: 11. This CDR3 comprises 15 residues. In germline, CDR1 is MNHEY, CDR2 SVGAGI.

In its sample, this clone was seen a few times. This chain connects TRBV7-2 to TRBJ1-5; 9 nucleotides align to TRBD1. V lost 4 bases, J lost 6 bases, and 7 bases stayed unmatched. CDR1 and CDR2 (germline): SGHTA, FQGNSA. The CDR3 consists of 15 residues. The CDR3 sequence is CASSWTTGGSQPQHF. As DNA, the CDR3 is TGTGCCAGCAGCTGGACTACAGGGGGCAGTCAGCCCCAGCATTTT.

Comments on this clone: A read error may produce the germline difference seen at one junction end. The CDR3 loop is CASSLGAVLGF. CDR3 in DNA: TGTGCCAGCAGCTTAGGAGCCGTCCTAGGCTTC. The chain joins TRBV7-2 to TRBJ1-2; D unresolved. Germline CDR1 is SGHTA and CDR2 is FQGNSA. The length of the CDR3 is 11 residues.

The rearrangement joins TRBV5-4 to TRBJ1-4; 7 bases match TRBD1. Germline V gives CDR1 SGHNT, CDR2 YYREEE (reference sequence). With 1 base clipped from V and 7 bases from J, the junction kept 4 bases outside the gene matches. The CDR3 length is 14 residues. CDR3 sequence: CASSLSDRSEKLFF. The DNA of the CDR3 is TGTGCCAGCAGCTTGTCGGACAGGAGTGAAAAACTGTTTTTT. The entire variable domain, with the rest obtained from reference TRBV5-4 and TRBJ1-4, is as follows: ETGVTQSPTHLIKTRGQQVTLRCSSQSGHNTVSWYQQALGQGPQFIFQYYREEENGRGNFPPRFSGLQFPNYSSELNVNALELDDSALYLCASSLSDRSEKLFFGSGTQLSVL.

This clone was seen only a few times. The J gene is TRBJ2-3, the V gene TRBV9; perhaps TRBD1 as D (6 bases). Germline V gene sequence: CDR1 SGDLS, CDR2 YYNGEE. Trimming removed 4 bases at V and 2 bases at J, with 17 bases between. This CDR3 has 16 amino acids. In DNA form, the CDR3 reads TGTGCCAGCAGCCCGCCACCGGGACACCCCACAGATACGCAGTATTTT. Translating gives CASSPPPGHPTDTQYF. Full variable domain (outside the CDR3, taken from reference TRBV9 and TRBJ2-3): DSGVTQTPKHLITATGQRVTLRCSPRSGDLSVYWYQQSLDQGLQFLIQYYNGEERAKGNILERFSAQQFPDLHSELNLSSLELGDSALYFCASSPPPGHPTDTQYFGPGTRLTVL.

This clone was detected once. The chain links TRBV7-8 to TRBJ2-5; D tentatively fits TRBD1 or TRBD2 (5 bases each). From germline, CDR1 is SGHVS and CDR2 FQNEAQ. CDR3 length: 15 residues. Trimming pared 1 base from V and 4 bases from J, leaving 13 bases between. This chain's CDR3 is CASSLDGAGRETQYF. In DNA, the CDR3 is TGTGCCAGCAGCTTAGATGGGGCAGGGAGAGAGACCCAGTACTTC.

J is TRBJ1-6 and V is TRBV6-2 or TRBV6-3; TRBD1 agrees at 9 bases. Per germline, CDR1 MNHEY and CDR2 SVGEGT. This CDR3 is built from 18 residues. V shed 2 bases and J 7 bases; nucleotides not matched to a gene: 12. This chain's CDR3 is CASSYPIPRQGDNSPLHF. In nucleotides, the CDR3 is TGTGCCAGCAGTTACCCGATACCCCGACAGGGGGACAATTCACCCCTCCACTTT.

The V call is TRBV5-6, the J call TRBJ1-2; TRBD1 is a possible D gene (5 bases). This CDR3 region has 13 residues. V lost 5 bases and J lost 4, with 12 bases in between. Germline lookup yields CDR1 SGHDT and CDR2 YYEEEE. The CDR3 DNA reads TGTGCCAGCAGTTATGACAGACTCTATGGCTACACCTTC. Amino acid sequence: CASSYDRLYGYTF.

This clone was recorded a few times. The genes are TRBV6-2 or TRBV6-3 and TRBJ1-1; D not resolved. The V end was cut by 0 bases, the J end by 5 bases, with 10 bases between. Germline-derived CDR1 and CDR2 are MNHEY and SVGEGT. The CDR3 runs 14 residues. The CDR3 DNA is TGTGCCAGCAGTTACTCAATGAGGGAGACTGAAGCTTTCTTT. This sequence encodes CASSYSMRETEAFF.

This clone was picked up a small number of times. Other DNA variants within this sample encode the same CDR3. The gene calls are TRBV5-1 and TRBJ2-2; TRBD1 or TRBD2 may be the D gene (5 bases each). CDR1 and CDR2 (germline): SGHRS, YFSETQ. V was cut by 0 bases and J by 6 bases, with 9 bases left in between. This CDR3 contains 14 residues. CDR3 residues: CASSLAGTAGELFF. The CDR3 nucleotides read TGCGCCAGCAGCTTGGCCGGGACGGCCGGGGAGCTGTTTTTT.

This chain joins TRBV9 and TRBJ2-1; 8 positions match TRBD2. V was clipped by 3 bases and J by 5 bases; unmatched bases: 10. Germline assignment: CDR1 SGDLS and CDR2 YYNGEE. The CDR3 sequence is 16 residues long. The CDR3 region has the DNA TGTGCCAGCAGCGCCTCCGGGACTAGTGAAAACAATGAGCAGTTCTTC. It specifies CASSASGTSENNEQFF.

The chain recombines TRBV6-2 or TRBV6-3 with TRBJ1-5; 7 nucleotides align to TRBD1. Trimming removed 6 bases from V and 6 bases from J; junction bases left unmatched: 8. Per the germline V gene, CDR1 is MNHEY and CDR2 is SVGEGT. This CDR3 spans 14 amino acids. CDR3 in DNA: TGTGCCAGCAGCGCCCGACAGGGTGTTCAGCCCCAGCATTTT. It codes for CASSARQGVQPQHF.

The CDR3 reads CASSVALGAGELFF. The CDR3 DNA sequence: TGTGCCAGCAGCGTAGCTTTGGGGGCCGGGGAGCTGTTTTTT. The chain joins TRBV9 to TRBJ2-2; D assignment may be TRBD1 or TRBD2 (5 bases each). CDR3 length equals 14 residues. Between the trimmed V and J ends, which lost 0 bases and 6 bases, there was a span of 9 bases. CDR1 SGDLS and CDR2 YYNGEE come from the germline V gene. The whole variable domain, filled in from reference TRBV9 and TRBJ2-2, reads DSGVTQTPKHLITATGQRVTLRCSPRSGDLSVYWYQQSLDQGLQFLIQYYNGEERAKGNILERFSAQQFPDLHSELNLSSLELGDSALYFCASSVALGAGELFFGEGSRLTVL.

The V and J genes are TRBV7-2 and TRBJ2-7, with a possible D match to TRBD2 (6 bases). V was shortened by 3 bases and J by 7 bases, with 13 bases between the two germline ends. CDR1 SGHTA and CDR2 FQGNSA come from the germline V gene. This CDR3 comprises 13 residues. CDR3 sequence (DNA): TGTGCCAGCAGCTTGGGGCCGGAGGGGGAGCAGTACGTC. This translates into CASSLGPEGEQYV.

This chain uses TRBV10-2 with TRBJ2-1, with D possibly TRBD2 on 5 matching bases. CDR1 is WSHSY, CDR2 SAAADI, per germline. V gave up 8 bases and J gave up 5 bases, with 10 bases separating them. The CDR3 consists of 12 residues. For the CDR3, the DNA is TGCGCCAGCCGGAGGCAGGACAATGAGCAGTTCTTC. Translation: CASRRQDNEQFF.

V and J are TRBV10-3 and TRBJ2-1; D gene ambiguous. The CDR3 is 11 amino acids. Trimming pared 4 bases from V and 7 bases from J, leaving 5 bases between. The germline gives CDR1 ENHRY, CDR2 SYGVKD. Written as DNA, the CDR3 is TGTGCCATCAGTGGCTTGAATGAGCAGTTCTTC. This codes for CAISGLNEQFF.

The chain carries TRBV6-6 and TRBJ2-7; D unresolved. V was cut by 2 bases and J by 6 bases, with 8 bases left in between. Per the germline V gene, CDR1 is MNHNY and CDR2 is SVGAGI (reference sequence). The CDR3 loop spans 12 amino acids. The CDR3 region has the DNA TGTGCCAGCAGTTACGCACAAAGCGAGCAGTACGTC. It yields the protein CASSYAQSEQYV.

The chain is built from TRBV7-9 and TRBJ1-3; D perhaps matches TRBD1 (5 bases). This CDR3 has 13 residues. From germline, CDR1 is SEHNR and CDR2 FQNEAQ (reference sequence). V shed 5 bases and J shed 1 base, with 6 bases lying between them. CDR3 DNA: TGTGCCAGCAGCGGGGGTTCTGGAAACACCATATATTTT. Its protein product is CASSGGSGNTIYF.

The chain combines TRBV30 with TRBJ1-3; possibly TRBD1 for D (6 bases). This CDR3 has 16 residues. V lost 4 bases, J lost 3 bases, and 19 bases lay in between. In germline, CDR1 is GTSNPN, CDR2 SVGIG (reference sequence). The CDR3 reads CAWTLGGISHGNTIYF. CDR3 bases: TGTGCCTGGACCCTCGGGGGCATTTCCCATGGAAACACCATATATTTT.